This entry lists 2 T cell receptor beta chains sequenced from one sample in a study of shared clonotypes between healthy human individuals. Sequencing was performed with immunoSEQ multiplex PCR; in TCRdb, only in-frame clones are kept and a portion is missing. The table lists approximately 710,000 clones, about 90% of them singletons. Sequencing used memory CD8+ T cells from PBMCs. Subset specified: CD45RO+ cells pooled with CCR7-negative TemRA cells. These receptors were taken from a man between 18 and 29 years old in good health. Some clones in this sample may be carry-over from other donors' samples.

This sequence joins TRBV9 and TRBJ2-1, with 9 positions matching TRBD2. The CDR3 loop spans 16 amino acids. The germline CDR1 and CDR2 sequences are SGDLS and YYNGEE. Trimming at V came to 0 bases and at J to 2 bases, leaving 3 bases not matched to a gene. CDR3: CASSVGPSGAYNEQFF. The CDR3 nucleotides read TGTGCCAGCAGCGTAGGTCCTAGCGGGGCCTACAATGAGCAGTTCTTC.

The gene calls are TRBV28 and TRBJ2-7, with unresolved D. This CDR3 has 14 residues. Germline V lookup: CDR1 MDHEN, CDR2 SYDVKM. V lost 3 bases, J lost 3 bases, and 12 bases lay in between. This chain's CDR3 is CASSFSLPIYEQYF. Here the CDR3 DNA reads TGTGCCAGCAGTTTTTCCCTACCAATCTACGAGCAGTACTTC.